Following are 3 T cell receptor beta chains from one sample sequenced in a study of T cells after posttransplantation cyclophosphamide. Profiling relied on immunoSEQ multiplex PCR, and the TCRdb table lists in-frame clones only, not all of them. This sample has around 7,000 clones and no singletons, with around 6.2% in the ten largest. Busulfan-fludarabine conditioning, marrow transplant, and cyclophosphamide on days +3 and +4 were administered. This material consisted of PBMCs, taken after allogeneic stem cell transplant with posttransplant cyclophosphamide. The receptors were gathered from a female patient in her 50s who received an allogeneic stem cell transplant from an unrelated donor, was CMV-positive, and had acute GVHD only. Some T cells may possibly be graft donor cells.

This clone appeared many times. The chain recombines TRBV18 with TRBJ2-5, with TRBD1 as a possible D gene (6 bases). The CDR3 runs 16 residues. Germline V gives CDR1 KGHSH, CDR2 LQKENI. The germline V and J ends were trimmed by 2 bases and 4 bases, with 17 bases remaining between them. The CDR3 here is CASSPFAALRGETQYF. DNA of the CDR3: TGTGCCAGCTCACCATTCGCGGCGCTCAGGGGAGAGACCCAGTACTTC.

This clone was counted at least ten times. The chain employs TRBV6-1 and TRBJ1-2; D unresolved. With 0 bases removed from V and 12 bases from J, the gap between germline ends came to 14 bases. The CDR3 totals 13 residues. The germline CDR1 and CDR2 sequences are MNHNS and SASEGT. Written as DNA, the CDR3 is TGTGCCAGCAGTGAAGCTGATGTCACACTAAACACCTTC. This encodes CASSEADVTLNTF.

Concerning this clone: One end of the junction is discordant with germline, which a read error may explain. The chain is built from TRBV9 and TRBJ2-3; 7 bases agree with TRBD1. The germline CDR1 and CDR2 sequences are SGDLS and YYNGEE. This CDR3 has 14 residues. The CDR3 reads CASSVDGQGDTRYF. CDR3 nucleotide sequence: TGTGCCAGCAGCGTAGACGGCCAGGGGGATACGCGGTATTTT.